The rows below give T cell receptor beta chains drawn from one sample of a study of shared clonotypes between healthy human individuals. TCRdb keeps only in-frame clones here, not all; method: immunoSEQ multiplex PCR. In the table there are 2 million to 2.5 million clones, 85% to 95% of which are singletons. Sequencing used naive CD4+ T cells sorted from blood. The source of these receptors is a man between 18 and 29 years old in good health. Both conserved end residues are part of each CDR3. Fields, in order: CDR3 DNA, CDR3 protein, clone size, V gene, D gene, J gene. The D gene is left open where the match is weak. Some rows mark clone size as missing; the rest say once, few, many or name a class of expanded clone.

CDR3 DNA: TGTGCCAGCAGTGAAGCGCTTCGTGGGGGGACCGCCACCTACGAGCAGTACTTC
CDR3 protein: CASSEALRGGTATYEQYF
clone size: .
V gene: TRBV6-1
D gene: .
J gene: TRBJ2-7

CDR3 DNA: TGTGCTAGTGGTTTTAAGGGGCTTAAGGAAAAACTGTTTTTT
CDR3 protein: CASGFKGLKEKLFF
clone size: once
V gene: TRBV12-5
D gene: .
J gene: TRBJ1-4

CDR3 DNA: TGCGCCAGCAGGCCCGGGACAGCTAATCAGCCCCAGCATTTT
CDR3 protein: CASRPGTANQPQHF
clone size: once
V gene: TRBV5-1
D gene: TRBD1
J gene: TRBJ1-5

CDR3 DNA: TGTGCCAGCAGCTTATGGCCAGGGAACACCGGGGAGCTGTTTTTT
CDR3 protein: CASSLWPGNTGELFF
clone size: .
V gene: TRBV11-2
D gene: .
J gene: TRBJ2-2

CDR3 DNA: TGTGCCAGCAGCCAAGTCGGTAGCGGGAACACCGGGGAGCTGTTTTTT
CDR3 protein: CASSQVGSGNTGELFF
clone size: .
V gene: TRBV14
D gene: .
J gene: TRBJ2-2

CDR3 DNA: TGTGCCAGCTCACTGGGTCCAACTAACACCGGGGAGCTGTTTTTT
CDR3 protein: CASSLGPTNTGELFF
clone size: .
V gene: TRBV18
D gene: .
J gene: TRBJ2-2

CDR3 DNA: TGCGCCAGCACCCAGAGGGGGGCCGCCGCAGATACGCAGTATTTT
CDR3 protein: CASTQRGAAADTQYF
clone size: .
V gene: TRBV5-1
D gene: .
J gene: TRBJ2-3

CDR3 DNA: TGTGCCAGCACCCTGCAACATAGCAATCAGCCCCAGCATTTT
CDR3 protein: CASTLQHSNQPQHF
clone size: .
V gene: TRBV2
D gene: .
J gene: TRBJ1-5

CDR3 DNA: TGTGCCAGCAGCTTTTTCCAGGGTAATGAGCAGTTCTTC
CDR3 protein: CASSFFQGNEQFF
clone size: .
V gene: TRBV7-9
D gene: .
J gene: TRBJ2-1

CDR3 DNA: TGTGCCAGTAGTACTACCGGTCGGGGGTACGAGCAGTACTTC
CDR3 protein: CASSTTGRGYEQYF
clone size: .
V gene: TRBV19
D gene: .
J gene: TRBJ2-7

CDR3 DNA: TGTGCCAGCAGCTACTCCTACAATGAGCAGTTCTTC
CDR3 protein: CASSYSYNEQFF
clone size: .
V gene: TRBV5-8
D gene: .
J gene: TRBJ2-1

CDR3 DNA: TGCGCCAGCAGCTTGGGGCCAGCGGACGAGCAGTACTTC
CDR3 protein: CASSLGPADEQYF
clone size: .
V gene: TRBV5-1
D gene: .
J gene: TRBJ2-7

CDR3 DNA: TGTGCCAGCAGTTACGGGCACAGGGATGGCTACACCTTC
CDR3 protein: CASSYGHRDGYTF
clone size: .
V gene: TRBV6-5
D gene: .
J gene: TRBJ1-2

CDR3 DNA: TGCAGCGCCTTACAGGGAGGGGAGACCCAGTACTTC
CDR3 protein: CSALQGGETQYF
clone size: .
V gene: TRBV29-1
D gene: .
J gene: TRBJ2-5

CDR3 DNA: TGCGCCAGCAGCTTGGCCTTTAGCGGGGGGCCAAGCACAGATACGCAGTATTTT
CDR3 protein: CASSLAFSGGPSTDTQYF
clone size: .
V gene: TRBV5-1
D gene: TRBD2
J gene: TRBJ2-3

CDR3 DNA: TGTGCCAGCAGCATGAAACAGGGGGCTTTTTACAATGAGCAGTTCTTC
CDR3 protein: CASSMKQGAFYNEQFF
clone size: .
V gene: TRBV11-1
D gene: TRBD1
J gene: TRBJ2-1

CDR3 DNA: TGTGCCAGCAGCTTGTCACTTGGGAACACTGAAGCTTTCTTT
CDR3 protein: CASSLSLGNTEAFF
clone size: .
V gene: TRBV5-6
D gene: .
J gene: TRBJ1-1

CDR3 DNA: TGTGCCAGAAGCTACTCGAGTGCGAGCTACGAGCAGTACTTC
CDR3 protein: CARSYSSASYEQYF
clone size: .
V gene: TRBV5-3
D gene: .
J gene: TRBJ2-7

CDR3 DNA: TGCGCCAGCAGCTGGAGCTACGGACAGGGGAAAAACATTCAGTACTTC
CDR3 protein: CASSWSYGQGKNIQYF
clone size: .
V gene: TRBV5-1
D gene: TRBD1
J gene: TRBJ2-4

CDR3 DNA: TGTGCCAGCAGCTTGGCCGGACTACCTGGAGGGGAGACCCAGTACTTC
CDR3 protein: CASSLAGLPGGETQYF
clone size: .
V gene: TRBV5-6
D gene: .
J gene: TRBJ2-5

CDR3 DNA: TGTGCCGGTGATACAGGGAAGCCGTATGATACGCAGTATTTT
CDR3 protein: CAGDTGKPYDTQYF
clone size: .
V gene: TRBV6-6
D gene: .
J gene: TRBJ2-3

CDR3 DNA: TGTGCCATCAGTGACAGGGTAACGTACGAGCAGTACTTC
CDR3 protein: CAISDRVTYEQYF
clone size: .
V gene: TRBV10-3
D gene: .
J gene: TRBJ2-7

CDR3 DNA: TGCGCCAGCAGCCAACTTCGGGCAGGACGCTCCTACAATGAGCAGTTCTTC
CDR3 protein: CASSQLRAGRSYNEQFF
clone size: once
V gene: TRBV4-3
D gene: .
J gene: TRBJ2-1

CDR3 DNA: TGTGCCAGCAGTTTGCACTACGAGCAGTACTTC
CDR3 protein: CASSLHYEQYF
clone size: .
V gene: TRBV28
D gene: .
J gene: TRBJ2-7

CDR3 DNA: TGTGCCAGCAGAAGGACAGGGTCTAACGAGCAGTACTTC
CDR3 protein: CASRRTGSNEQYF
clone size: .
V gene: TRBV5-6
D gene: TRBD1
J gene: TRBJ2-7

CDR3 DNA: TGTGCCAGCAGCCTCGGGGAGACCGGGGAGCTGTTTTTT
CDR3 protein: CASSLGETGELFF
clone size: .
V gene: TRBV7-2
D gene: .
J gene: TRBJ2-2

CDR3 DNA: TGCGCCAGCAGCCAAGATTTTCGAGCTAACTATGGCTACACCTTC
CDR3 protein: CASSQDFRANYGYTF
clone size: .
V gene: TRBV4-3
D gene: .
J gene: TRBJ1-2

CDR3 DNA: TGTGCCAGCAGTGAGGGGTTATACACTGAAGCTTTCTTT
CDR3 protein: CASSEGLYTEAFF
clone size: .
V gene: TRBV6-6
D gene: .
J gene: TRBJ1-1

CDR3 DNA: TGTGCCAGCACCCCAACGCCGGGACTAGCGGGGGAGCAGTACTTC
CDR3 protein: CASTPTPGLAGEQYF
clone size: .
V gene: TRBV7-9
D gene: TRBD2
J gene: TRBJ2-7

CDR3 DNA: TGTGCCAGCAGCAATGCGGGGGGCTCTGTGAAAGAGACCCAGTACTTC
CDR3 protein: CASSNAGGSVKETQYF
clone size: .
V gene: TRBV9
D gene: TRBD2
J gene: TRBJ2-5

CDR3 DNA: TGTGCCAGCAGCTTGGGTGGGACAGGGCTATCCTACGAGCAGTACTTC
CDR3 protein: CASSLGGTGLSYEQYF
clone size: .
V gene: TRBV5-4
D gene: TRBD1
J gene: TRBJ2-7

CDR3 DNA: TGCGCCAGCAGCGCCCACACAGATACGCAGTATTTT
CDR3 protein: CASSAHTDTQYF
clone size: once
V gene: TRBV5-1
D gene: .
J gene: TRBJ2-3

CDR3 DNA: TGTGCCAGCAGCTCAACAGCGAGCTCCTATAATTCACCCCTCCACTTT
CDR3 protein: CASSSTASSYNSPLHF
clone size: once
V gene: TRBV28
D gene: .
J gene: TRBJ1-6

CDR3 DNA: TGTGCCAGCAGCTTCTCGATGGTCAATTCACCCCTCCACTTT
CDR3 protein: CASSFSMVNSPLHF
clone size: .
V gene: TRBV5-5
D gene: .
J gene: TRBJ1-6

CDR3 DNA: TGTGCCAGCAGCGCGTTCGCGGGGGGGCAGGGCACAGATACGCAGTATTTT
CDR3 protein: CASSAFAGGQGTDTQYF
clone size: .
V gene: TRBV9
D gene: TRBD2
J gene: TRBJ2-3

CDR3 DNA: TGTGCCTGGAGTGCCCCCAGGGGTGGTGGCTACACCTTC
CDR3 protein: CAWSAPRGGGYTF
clone size: .
V gene: TRBV30
D gene: .
J gene: TRBJ1-2

CDR3 DNA: TGTGCCAGCAGCTCTGGGGACTTGGAGGAAAAACTGTTTTTT
CDR3 protein: CASSSGDLEEKLFF
clone size: once
V gene: TRBV7-2
D gene: .
J gene: TRBJ1-4

CDR3 DNA: TGTGCCAGCAGCCCCGAGAATACGGCCTACGAGCAGTACTTC
CDR3 protein: CASSPENTAYEQYF
clone size: .
V gene: TRBV7-9
D gene: .
J gene: TRBJ2-7

CDR3 DNA: TGTGCCAGCAGTTTATACGGGGGGGCCCCCTACGAGCAGTACTTC
CDR3 protein: CASSLYGGAPYEQYF
clone size: .
V gene: TRBV27
D gene: TRBD2
J gene: TRBJ2-7

CDR3 DNA: TGTGCCAGCAGTTTAAGGCCGCGGGCAGATACGCAGTATTTT
CDR3 protein: CASSLRPRADTQYF
clone size: .
V gene: TRBV27
D gene: .
J gene: TRBJ2-3

CDR3 DNA: TGCGCCAGCAGCTTCGGGAGCTTAAGCTCCTATAATTCACCCCTCCACTTT
CDR3 protein: CASSFGSLSSYNSPLHF
clone size: .
V gene: TRBV5-1
D gene: .
J gene: TRBJ1-6

CDR3 DNA: TGCGCCAGCAGCCTCAGGGGAGATGCCTCGGACACTGAAGCTTTCTTT
CDR3 protein: CASSLRGDASDTEAFF
clone size: .
V gene: TRBV5-1
D gene: .
J gene: TRBJ1-1

CDR3 DNA: TGTGCCAGTAGTATTGCCAGGACTAGCGGGAGCCAAGAGACCCAGTACTTC
CDR3 protein: CASSIARTSGSQETQYF
clone size: .
V gene: TRBV19
D gene: TRBD2
J gene: TRBJ2-5

CDR3 DNA: TGCGCCAGCAGCTATGGGGTTGGGTATAGCAATCAGCCCCAGCATTTT
CDR3 protein: CASSYGVGYSNQPQHF
clone size: .
V gene: TRBV4-1
D gene: .
J gene: TRBJ1-5

CDR3 DNA: TGTGCCAGCAACACTCCGGCAAAAGATGGCTACACCTTC
CDR3 protein: CASNTPAKDGYTF
clone size: .
V gene: TRBV6-1
D gene: .
J gene: TRBJ1-2

CDR3 DNA: TGTGCCAGCAGCTTAAAACCCAAGGGGACAGGGGGTCCCAATGAGCAGTTCTTC
CDR3 protein: CASSLKPKGTGGPNEQFF
clone size: .
V gene: TRBV7-3
D gene: TRBD1
J gene: TRBJ2-1

CDR3 DNA: TGCGCCAGCAGCCAAGGGATGAGCACCGGGGAGCTGTTTTTT
CDR3 protein: CASSQGMSTGELFF
clone size: .
V gene: TRBV4-3
D gene: .
J gene: TRBJ2-2

CDR3 DNA: TGTGCCAGCAGCCCCCGTCCTGGAAGCAATCAGCCCCAGCATTTT
CDR3 protein: CASSPRPGSNQPQHF
clone size: many
V gene: TRBV5-4
D gene: .
J gene: TRBJ1-5

CDR3 DNA: TGTGCCAGCAGCCCCCTTAGGGGGGGGGTCGCGAACACCGGGGAGCTGTTTTTT
CDR3 protein: CASSPLRGGVANTGELFF
clone size: .
V gene: TRBV7-9
D gene: .
J gene: TRBJ2-2